These 19 T cell receptor beta chains share one sample of origin, sequenced in a study of CD8 T cells in Susac syndrome. RNA totalling about 0.45 to 1 ug underwent reverse transcription with random hexamers. TCRdb re-derived calls from the immunoSEQ multiplex PCR reads in MiXCR, one entry per CDR3 protein. The sample consists of about 240,000 distinct CDR3 sequences, 90% to 96% of them appearing once. The sample taken for sequencing was CD4+ T cells from PBMCs. Receptors were obtained from a human donor with Susac syndrome.

The V and J genes are TRBV5-1 and TRBJ2-5; TRBD2 aligns across 7 bases. Germline values: CDR1 SGHRS, CDR2 YFSETQ. The CDR3 length is 15 residues. V lost 0 bases, J lost 5 bases, and 7 bases stayed unmatched. CDR3 sequence (DNA): TGCGCCAGCAGCTTGGTCGGCGGGAGATTTGAGACCCAGTACTTC. This encodes CASSLVGGRFETQYF.

In this sample, this clonotype turned up once. The chain joins TRBV12-3 or TRBV12-4 to TRBJ1-1; D is undetermined. This CDR3 region has 15 residues. The V and J ends lost 7 bases and 1 base respectively, with 16 bases between them. CDR3 nucleotide sequence: TGTGCCAGCACCTCCCCGGAGGCAAGGAACACTGAAGCTTTCTTT. Translation gives CASTSPEARNTEAFF.

The rearrangement joins TRBV7-3 to TRBJ2-2, with a weak D call TRBD1 (5 bases). CDR1 is SGHTA and CDR2 is FQGTGA in the germline V gene. This CDR3 comprises 15 residues. V dropped 4 bases and J dropped 0 bases, with 9 bases sitting between them. The CDR3 reads CASSSRGSNTGELFF. In DNA, the CDR3 is TGTGCCAGCAGCTCTAGGGGTTCGAACACCGGGGAGCTGTTTTTT.

The chain uses TRBV24-1 and TRBJ2-5; D may be TRBD2 (6 bases). The CDR3 has 14 residues. V lost 5 bases to trimming and J lost 0 bases, with 9 bases between them. Germline CDR1 reads KGHDR; CDR2 reads SFDVKD. Here the CDR3 reads CATSVGGNQETQYF. The CDR3 bases are TGTGCCACCAGTGTCGGCGGGAACCAAGAGACCCAGTACTTC.

This chain joins TRBV29-1 and TRBJ2-7; D is uncertain. The germline V gene has CDR1 SQVTM and CDR2 ANQGSEA. The CDR3 consists of 11 residues. V shed 5 bases and J shed 1 base, with 6 bases lying between them. The CDR3, as DNA: TGCAGCGTTTTGGGGTCCTACGAGCAGTACTTC. It is translated as CSVLGSYEQYF.

The chain links TRBV4-1 to TRBJ2-6, with D perhaps TRBD1 (5 bases). The CDR3 runs to 15 residues. The V end was cut by 2 bases, the J end by 3 bases, with 8 bases between. CDR1 is MGHRA and CDR2 is YSYEKL in the germline V gene. DNA of the CDR3: TGCGCCAGCAGCCAAAGGGGCGGTGGGGCCAACGTCCTGACTTTC. This codes for CASSQRGGGANVLTF.

J is TRBJ2-7 and V is TRBV25-1; D remains unclear. Per germline, CDR1 MGHDK and CDR2 SYGVNS. The CDR3 spans 14 residues. Trimming cost V 1 base and J 4 bases, with 11 bases left between them. CDR3 sequence (DNA): TGTGCCAGCAGTGAATTCCCAGATAATTACGAGCAGTACTTC. Protein sequence: CASSEFPDNYEQYF.

This chain joins TRBV9 and TRBJ2-2; possibly TRBD1 or TRBD2 for D (5 bases each). Per the germline V gene, CDR1 is SGDLS and CDR2 is YYNGEE. V lost 3 bases and J 6 bases, leaving 15 bases between the germline ends. This CDR3 is 15 amino acids long. CDR3: CASSERGLGAGELFF. CDR3 nucleotide sequence: TGTGCCAGCAGCGAACGAGGCCTGGGGGCCGGGGAGCTGTTTTTT.

The rearrangement links TRBV24-1 to TRBJ2-3, with no clear D. V was shortened by 3 bases and J by 2 bases, with 11 bases between the two germline ends. Per the germline V gene, CDR1 is KGHDR and CDR2 is SFDVKD. CDR3 size: 15 residues. This CDR3 reads CATSDAGRNTDTQYF. Written as DNA, the CDR3 is TGTGCCACCAGTGATGCTGGACGGAACACAGATACGCAGTATTTT.

The rearrangement uses TRBV25-1 and TRBJ2-7; 7 positions agree with TRBD2. The CDR3 has 12 amino acids. Trimming cost V 10 bases and J 5 bases; bases outside gene matches: 8. Germline CDR1 MGHDK, CDR2 SYGVNS. CDR3: CATERGRDEQYF. The CDR3 DNA reads TGTGCCACCGAGCGGGGAAGGGACGAGCAGTACTTC.

This chain joins TRBV29-1 and TRBJ1-1, with D maybe TRBD1 (5 bases). This CDR3 has 12 residues. The germline gives CDR1 SQVTM, CDR2 ANQGSEA. V was trimmed by 4 bases and J by 3 bases, leaving 9 bases between them. The CDR3: CSVAMGDTEAFF. In nucleotides, the CDR3 is TGCAGCGTTGCGATGGGGGACACTGAAGCTTTCTTT.

The J gene is TRBJ2-7, the V gene TRBV5-1, with TRBD1 matching 10 bases. The junction had 4 bases not matched to a gene; V was cut back by 3 bases and J by 4 bases. The CDR3 has 14 residues. Germline V CDR1 and CDR2: SGHRS, YFSETQ. The CDR3 DNA reads as TGCGCCAGCAGCTCGGACAGGGGGGTTTACGAGCAGTACTTC. Its translation is CASSSDRGVYEQYF.

The V and J genes are TRBV7-6 and TRBJ1-5; no clear D. The V and J ends lost 5 bases and 3 bases respectively, with 8 bases between them. The length of the CDR3 is 13 residues. Germline V gene lookup returns CDR1 SGHVS and CDR2 FNYEAQ. CDR3 residues: CASSREVNQPQHF. The CDR3 DNA follows: TGTGCCAGCAGCCGAGAGGTCAATCAGCCCCAGCATTTT.

The chain combines TRBV3-1 with TRBJ1-1; D is unresolved. Looked up from germline, CDR1 is LGHDT and CDR2 is YNNKEL (reference sequence). V shed 4 bases and J shed 6 bases, with 9 bases lying between them. This CDR3 region has 12 residues. The CDR3 reads CASSRGESEAFF. The CDR3 bases are TGTGCCAGCAGCCGCGGGGAGTCTGAAGCTTTCTTT.

The V and J genes are TRBV5-6 and TRBJ2-7, with 7 bases fitting TRBD2. The CDR3 totals 13 residues. Trimming cost V 2 bases and J 6 bases; bases outside gene matches: 5. Germline CDR1 SGHDT, CDR2 YYEEEE. CDR3 residues: CASSFPPGGEQYF. The CDR3, as DNA: TGTGCCAGCAGCTTTCCCCCGGGGGGCGAGCAGTACTTC.

The chain has TRBV20-1 and TRBJ1-1; possible D gene TRBD1, 5 bases. This CDR3 has 13 amino acids. The germline V and J ends were trimmed by 0 bases and 3 bases, with 8 bases remaining between them. Germline loops: CDR1 DFQATT, CDR2 SNEGSKA (reference sequence). This CDR3 reads CSARDEGYTEAFF. The DNA for the CDR3 is TGCAGTGCTAGAGATGAGGGGTACACTGAAGCTTTCTTT.

The genes are TRBV20-1 and TRBJ1-4; D unclear. The CDR3 has 12 residues. The germline gives CDR1 DFQATT, CDR2 SNEGSKA (reference sequence). V gave up 5 bases and J gave up 8 bases, with 12 bases separating them. CDR3 DNA: TGCAGTGCTCGGAGGGCCGCGGAAAAACTGTTTTTT. This codes for CSARRAAEKLFF.

Only one count was recorded for this clonotype. The V gene is TRBV20-1, the J gene TRBJ2-1; D perhaps matches TRBD2 (5 bases). Trimming took 4 bases from V and 4 from J, leaving 11 bases between them. This CDR3 is 13 amino acids long. Germline CDR1 reads DFQATT; CDR2 reads SNEGSKA (reference sequence). This chain's CDR3 is CSAIVGLYNEQFF. CDR3 bases: TGCAGTGCTATTGTCGGACTGTACAATGAGCAGTTCTTC.

The J gene is TRBJ2-1, the V gene TRBV6-5, with D perhaps assigned TRBD1 or TRBD2 (5 bases each). The V gene lost 2 bases and the J gene lost 3 bases, with 17 bases spanning the gap. Germline CDR1 MNHEY, CDR2 SVGAGI. The length of the CDR3 is 17 residues. The CDR3 DNA follows: TGTGCCAGCAGTTACGCCCATGGCACGAGGGGCTACAATGAGCAGTTCTTC. Residues: CASSYAHGTRGYNEQFF.